This record concerns one T cell receptor beta chain sequence. This specimen comes from a study of blood T cell repertoires in COVID-19. Germline lookup yields CDR1 MGHRA and CDR2 YSYEKL. The V and J ends lost 0 bases and 7 bases respectively, with 28 bases between them. This CDR3 is built from 21 residues. The data were produced by immunoSEQ multiplex PCR, yet TCRdb's version contains in-frame clones alone and is incomplete. Of some 140,000 clones listed, around nine tenths are singletons. Sample: peripheral blood. V and J are TRBV4-1 and TRBJ2-6; D is uncertain. The source is a man aged 70 or older with active COVID-19. The CDR3 bases are TGCGCCAGCAGCCAAGATTTTTTCAGGCAGATTACCATCTCAGGAGCCAACGTCCTGACTTTC. It codes for CASSQDFFRQITISGANVLTF.